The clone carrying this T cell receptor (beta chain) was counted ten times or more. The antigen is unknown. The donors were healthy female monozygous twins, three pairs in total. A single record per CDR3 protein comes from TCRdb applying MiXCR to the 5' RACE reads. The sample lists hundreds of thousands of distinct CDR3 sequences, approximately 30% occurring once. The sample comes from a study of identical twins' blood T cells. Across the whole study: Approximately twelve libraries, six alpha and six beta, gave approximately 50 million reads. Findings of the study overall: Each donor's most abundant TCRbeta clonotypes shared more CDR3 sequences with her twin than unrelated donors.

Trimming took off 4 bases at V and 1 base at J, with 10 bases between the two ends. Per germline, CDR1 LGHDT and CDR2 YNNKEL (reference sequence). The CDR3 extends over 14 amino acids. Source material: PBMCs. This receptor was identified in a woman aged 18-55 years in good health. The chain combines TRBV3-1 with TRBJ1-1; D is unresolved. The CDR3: CASSLRPSNTEAFF. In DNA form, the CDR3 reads TGTGCCAGCAGCCTCCGGCCTTCGAACACTGAAGCTTTCTTT.